The 13 T cell receptor beta chains below were found in one sample sequenced in a study of blood T cell repertoires in COVID-19. The protocol was immunoSEQ multiplex PCR, while the TCRdb copy is restricted to in-frame clones and leaves out a portion. In the table there are roughly 250,000 clones, roughly 82% of which are singletons. The sample was peripheral blood. The receptors originated from a woman of 80 years or more with active or convalescent COVID-19.

This clone occurred once. V and J are TRBV24-1 and TRBJ2-3; unclear D gene. The CDR3 consists of 14 residues. The germline gives CDR1 KGHDR, CDR2 SFDVKD. V was pared by 3 bases and J by 4 bases, with 10 bases between. CDR3 residues: CATSDRVDADTQYF. Here the CDR3 DNA reads TGTGCCACCAGTGATCGGGTTGATGCAGATACGCAGTATTTT.

The chain is built from TRBV6-2 or TRBV6-3 and TRBJ2-1; 9 nucleotides align to TRBD2. This CDR3 region has 18 residues. V lost 3 bases to trimming and J lost 4 bases; unmatched junction nucleotides: 13. The V gene's germline CDR1 is MNHEY and CDR2 SVGEGT. Here the CDR3 reads CASSYLGIAGVLYNEQFF. As DNA, the CDR3 is TGTGCCAGCAGTTATTTGGGAATAGCGGGGGTGCTATACAATGAGCAGTTCTTC.

The sample holds one count of this clone. This rearrangement joins TRBV9 to TRBJ1-1; D perhaps matches TRBD1 (6 bases). Per germline, CDR1 SGDLS and CDR2 YYNGEE. Trimming took 4 bases from V and 0 from J, leaving 16 bases between them. There are 16 residues in the CDR3. The CDR3 protein is CASSSGRGRLNTEAFF. In nucleotides, the CDR3 is TGTGCCAGCAGCTCAGGCAGGGGACGCTTGAACACTGAAGCTTTCTTT.

This clone was found once. The chain links TRBV28 to TRBJ2-4, with 9 bases matching TRBD1. This CDR3 comprises 12 residues. Germline CDR1 is MDHEN and CDR2 is SYDVKM. J lost 16 bases, V lost 6 bases, and 10 bases had no gene match. For the CDR3, the DNA is TGTGCCAGCAGGAATCAACAGGGGGCCATCTACTTC. Translating gives CASRNQQGAIYF. Full variable domain (missing parts from reference TRBV28 and TRBJ2-4): DVKVTQSSRYLVKRTGEKVFLECVQDMDHENMFWYRQDPGLGLRLIYFSYDVKMKEKGDIPEGYSVSREKKERFSLILESASTNQTSMYLCASRNQQGAIYFGAGTRLSVL.

V is TRBV5-1 and J is TRBJ2-1; TRBD2 agrees at 14 bases. J gave up 1 base and V 0 bases, and 6 bases lay outside the gene matches. CDR1 SGHRS and CDR2 YFSETQ come from the germline V gene. The CDR3 is 19 amino acids. The CDR3 protein is CASSLDGTSGGPSYNEQFF. The CDR3 nucleotides are TGCGCCAGCAGCTTGGACGGGACTAGCGGGGGCCCTTCCTACAATGAGCAGTTCTTC.

About this clone itself: This sample also contains other DNA sequences that code for the same CDR3. V usage is TRBV6-1 and J usage is TRBJ2-3; D is unresolved. This CDR3 spans 13 amino acids. Between the trimmed V and J ends, which lost 2 bases and 3 bases, there was a span of 6 bases. Germline assignment: CDR1 MNHNS and CDR2 SASEGT. The CDR3 DNA sequence: TGTGCCAGCAGTGAAACGGGTACAGATACGCAGTATTTT. It specifies CASSETGTDTQYF.

The chain links TRBV5-6 to TRBJ1-2, with unresolved D. This CDR3 spans 14 amino acids. Trimming took 1 base from V and 5 from J, leaving 12 bases between them. The germline V gene has CDR1 SGHDT and CDR2 YYEEEE. This chain's CDR3 is CASSLNGYIYGYTF. DNA for the CDR3: TGTGCCAGCAGCTTGAACGGGTATATATATGGCTACACCTTC.

The CDR3 here is CASSLTGEWGYTF. The CDR3 DNA reads as TGTGCCAGCAGCTTAACAGGGGAGTGGGGCTACACCTTC. The chain combines TRBV5-6 with TRBJ1-2; 7 nucleotides align to TRBD1. Trimming at V came to 2 bases and at J to 8 bases, leaving 6 bases not matched to a gene. CDR1 is SGHDT, CDR2 YYEEEE, per germline. This CDR3 has 13 residues.

The V call is TRBV29-1, the J call TRBJ2-2, with 10 bases lining up with TRBD1. The CDR3 consists of 15 residues. CDR1 SQVTM and CDR2 ANQGSEA come from the germline V gene. V was pared by 6 bases and J by 7 bases, with 11 bases of the junction left unmatched. CDR3 sequence reads: CSVKDLRDRGGELFF. CDR3 nucleotides: TGCAGCGTAAAAGACCTACGGGACAGGGGCGGGGAGCTGTTTTTT.

This chain links TRBV20-1 with TRBJ1-2, with D possibly TRBD1 on 5 matching bases. Looked up from germline, CDR1 is DFQATT and CDR2 is SNEGSKA (reference sequence). The CDR3 contains 11 residues. Trimming pared 6 bases from V and 6 bases from J, leaving 11 bases between. The CDR3 DNA is TGCAGTGCCGATTCAGGGAATGGCTACACCTTC. This encodes CSADSGNGYTF.

The chain couples TRBV2 to TRBJ1-1; unclear D gene. The germline V and J ends were trimmed by 5 bases and 3 bases, with 16 bases remaining between them. CDR1 is SNHLY, CDR2 FYNNEI, per germline. The CDR3 has 15 amino acids. This CDR3 reads CASSRPGTDHTEAFF. The CDR3 coding sequence is TGTGCCAGCAGTAGACCGGGAACAGACCACACTGAAGCTTTCTTT.

The chain carries TRBV10-1 and TRBJ1-1, with a possible D match to TRBD1 (5 bases). CDR3 length: 15 residues. V lost 6 bases and J 0 bases, leaving 14 bases between the germline ends. Germline CDR1 is WNHNN and CDR2 is SYGVQD (reference sequence). CDR3 sequence: CASRPRTNMNTEAFF. For the CDR3, the DNA is TGCGCCAGCAGACCAAGGACAAACATGAACACTGAAGCTTTCTTT.

This rearrangement joins TRBV7-9 to TRBJ2-4; D unresolved. Germline V lookup: CDR1 SEHNR, CDR2 FQNEAQ (reference sequence). CDR3 length: 15 amino acids. V was cut by 1 base and J by 1 base, with 8 bases left in between. CDR3 coding DNA: TGTGCCAGCAGCTTAGTTCTATCTGCCAAAAACATTCAGTACTTC. It encodes CASSLVLSAKNIQYF.